This TCR beta chain is drawn from a study of regulatory T cells in long-lasting Graves disease. A word on this clonotype: It is likely a read error: a sequence one base away is far more abundant.

Arm-PCR of CDR3 regions and iRepertoire HTBI primers were the basis on which TCR beta libraries were built. TCRdb independently ran MiXCR on the multiplex PCR reads; one entry per CDR3 protein. The data contain roughly 520,000 distinct CDR3 sequences, around 13% of them singletons. The time point: newly diagnosed GD, antithyroid drugs for less than 3 months. TCR sequences were obtained from RNA taken from PBMCs. Graves' disease diagnosis relied on American Thyroid Association guidelines. There are 13 residues in the CDR3. The sample also formed part of further work on T cells in Graves' hyperthyroidism and ophthalmopathy. Per that paper: It was considered stable Graves' hyperthyroidism when ophthalmopathy did not progress within 18 months. Researchers ran a first-round RT-PCR on the TCR CDR3 using the HTBI primer set.

The chain links TRBV12-3 or TRBV12-4 to TRBJ2-1, with D possibly matching TRBD1 (5 bases). The J call may be wrong; the DNA end is better matched by TRBJ2-3. The TCR comes from a woman in her 30s with Graves disease. This specimen was peripheral blood mononuclear cells (PBMCs), taken at new diagnosis, from a patient treated with antithyroid drugs. Written as DNA, the CDR3 is TGTGCCAGCAGTTTGGCAGGGTCAGATGCGCAGTATTTT. Translated, it gives CASSLAGSDAQYF.